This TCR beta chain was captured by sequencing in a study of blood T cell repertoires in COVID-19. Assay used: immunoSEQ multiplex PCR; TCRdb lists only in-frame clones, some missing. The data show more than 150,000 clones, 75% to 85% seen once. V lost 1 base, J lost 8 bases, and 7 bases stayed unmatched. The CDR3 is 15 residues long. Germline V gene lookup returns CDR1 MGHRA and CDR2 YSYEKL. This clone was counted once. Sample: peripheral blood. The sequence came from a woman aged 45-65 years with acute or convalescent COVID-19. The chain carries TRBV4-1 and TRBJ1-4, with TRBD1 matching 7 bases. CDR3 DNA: TGCGCCAGCAGCCAAGGGCCAGGGACAGCGGAAAAACTGTTTTTT. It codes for CASSQGPGTAEKLFF.